Each of the 29 T cell receptor beta chains below was sequenced from the same sample in a study of breast tumors, draining lymph nodes, adjacent tissues. Samples came from axillary lymph nodes draining the breast cancer. Each CDR3 protein is one row after TCRdb ran MiXCR on the multiplex PCR reads. The table lists hundreds of thousands of distinct CDR3 sequences, roughly 30% of them singletons, with more than 1.3% in the top ten. Source material: axillary lymph node tissue. The receptors stem from a female donor with breast cancer. Some clones in this sample may be carry-over from other donors' samples.

This clonotype was found many times. The chain recombines TRBV6-2 or TRBV6-3 with TRBJ1-5; possible D gene TRBD1, 5 bases. Trimming cost V 5 bases and J 0 bases, with 17 bases left between them. CDR3 length equals 17 residues. Germline CDR1 MNHEY, CDR2 SVGEGT. CDR3 nucleotide sequence: TGTGCCAGCAGTACAACGACAGCTTTCACTAGCAATCAGCCCCAGCATTTT. This encodes CASSTTTAFTSNQPQHF.

The chain recombines TRBV29-1 with TRBJ2-2; TRBD2 matches at 8 bases. The CDR3 runs 14 residues. CDR1 is SQVTM, CDR2 ANQGSEA, per germline. Unmatched junction bases numbered 6, after V lost 4 bases and J lost 5 bases. The CDR3 DNA reads TGCAGCGTTGTTAGCGGGGCATCTACCGGGGAGCTGTTTTTT. It encodes CSVVSGASTGELFF.

Comments on this clonotype: It is likely a read error, because the conserved phenylalanine at the end of the CDR3 is missing. The V call is TRBV7-2, the J call TRBJ1-2; maybe TRBD1 (5 bases). The CDR3 extends over 14 amino acids. Germline CDR1 is SGHTA and CDR2 is FQGNSA. V lost 11 bases and J 4 bases, leaving 20 bases between the germline ends. The CDR3 protein is CAGTPSGGPYGYTS. The CDR3 nucleotides read TGTGCCGGCACCCCGTCGGGGGGACCCTATGGCTACACCTCC.

This clonotype was detected many times. In DNA form, the CDR3 reads TGTGCCAGCTATCGTACAGGAGATACGCAGTATTTT. Translation: CASYRTGDTQYF. The rearrangement links TRBV6-2 or TRBV6-3 to TRBJ2-3; tentative D call: TRBD1 (5 bases). Trimming removed 8 bases from V and 5 bases from J, with 11 bases in between. The CDR3 consists of 12 residues. Germline V gives CDR1 MNHEY, CDR2 SVGEGT.

This clonotype was counted at least ten times. This chain uses TRBV15 with TRBJ1-4, with 8 bases aligning to TRBD1. Germline V CDR1 and CDR2: LNHNV, YYDKDF (reference sequence). The junction had 7 bases not matched to a gene; V was cut back by 2 bases and J by 5 bases. The CDR3 has 16 amino acids. This CDR3 reads CATSRRQGLTNEKLFF. The CDR3 DNA sequence: TGTGCCACCAGCAGAAGACAGGGGTTAACGAATGAAAAACTGTTTTTT.

The table lists this clonotype with many counts. This chain links TRBV20-1 with TRBJ2-3, with TRBD2 as a possible D gene (6 bases). Trimming took off 8 bases at V and 1 base at J, with 16 bases between the two ends. The CDR3 is made up of 14 amino acids. Germline V CDR1 and CDR2: DFQATT, SNEGSKA (reference sequence). The CDR3 coding sequence is TGCAGTTCTATAGCGGAACAGGGCACAGATACGCAGTATTTT. Translated: CSSIAEQGTDTQYF.

Of note for this clonotype: A much more abundant neighbour one base away suggests this may be a read error. This chain joins TRBV6-5 and TRBJ2-7, with 8 bases lining up with TRBD1. V shed 0 bases and J 9 bases; nucleotides not matched to a gene: 22. Germline V gives CDR1 MNHEY, CDR2 SVGAGI. There are 19 residues in the CDR3. This CDR3 reads CASSYSTLGQGSDIDGQYF. The CDR3 bases are TGTGCCAGCAGTTACTCGACTTTAGGACAGGGTAGTGATATAGACGGGCAGTACTTC.

This clonotype was picked up many times. The chain joins TRBV4-3 to TRBJ2-7, with TRBD1 identical over 10 bases. V lost 6 bases to trimming and J lost 6 bases; unmatched junction nucleotides: 8. This CDR3 contains 14 residues. CDR1 and CDR2 (germline): LGHNA, YSLEER. CDR3 sequence: CASSYGTGDGEQYF. The CDR3, as DNA: TGCGCCAGCAGTTACGGGACAGGGGATGGCGAGCAGTACTTC.

This clonotype came up many times. The chain recombines TRBV10-3 with TRBJ2-1; D possibly matches TRBD1 or TRBD2 (5 bases each). The CDR3 sequence is 14 residues long. V lost 6 bases, J lost 4 bases, and 13 bases lay in between. Germline V lookup: CDR1 ENHRY, CDR2 SYGVKD. CDR3 coding DNA: TGTGCCATCAGGGGGCTAGCTATGTACAATGAGCAGTTCTTC. This codes for CAIRGLAMYNEQFF.

This clonotype was seen many times. The CDR3 region is CASSLTGTGNQPQHF. The CDR3 coding sequence is TGTGCCAGCAGCCTAACCGGGACAGGGAATCAGCCCCAGCATTTT. This chain links TRBV7-8 with TRBJ1-5, with 9 bases that match TRBD1. The germline CDR1 and CDR2 sequences are SGHVS and FQNEAQ. The J segment lost 4 bases and the V segment lost 5 bases, leaving 6 bases of the junction unmatched. The CDR3 extends over 15 amino acids.

This clonotype was seen many times. This chain joins TRBV18 and TRBJ2-7, with a weak D call TRBD1 (6 bases). Germline V gene lookup returns CDR1 KGHSH and CDR2 LQKENI. The CDR3 spans 14 residues. With 4 bases removed from V and 3 bases from J, the gap between germline ends came to 13 bases. The CDR3 spells CASSLQGWGYEQYF. CDR3 nucleotide sequence: TGTGCCAGCTCACTACAGGGTTGGGGCTACGAGCAGTACTTC.

This clonotype was observed at least ten times. This chain joins TRBV10-3 and TRBJ2-3; TRBD2 matches at 12 bases. V trimming: 4 bases; J trimming: 4 bases; junction bases outside the gene matches: 3. There are 15 residues in the CDR3. Germline loops: CDR1 ENHRY, CDR2 SYGVKD. The CDR3 DNA is TGTGCCATCAGTGGGTCTAGCGGGAGGGCAGATACGCAGTATTTT. This encodes CAISGSSGRADTQYF.

This clonotype has a single count. V gene TRBV5-6 combines with J gene TRBJ1-5, with 7 bases lining up with TRBD1. Germline CDR1 and CDR2: SGHDT and YYEEEE. The CDR3 totals 15 residues. V shed 1 base, J shed 14 bases, and the junction held 15 bases outside the gene matches. For the CDR3, the DNA is TGTGCCAGCAGCTTGTGGGACAGAGGCATGGTCAATGAGCATTTT. The encoded protein is CASSLWDRGMVNEHF.

Worth noting for this clonotype: At one boundary the junction diverges from the germline segment, which might be a read error. The CDR3 nucleotides read TGTGCCAGCAGCTTATCGGGGTTTGATTCACCCCTCCACTTT. Translation: CASSLSGFDSPLHF. This rearrangement joins TRBV28 to TRBJ1-6, with D unresolved. This CDR3 is built from 14 residues. Germline CDR1 reads MDHEN; CDR2 reads SYDVKM. The full variable domain, completed using reference TRBV28 and TRBJ1-6, is DVKVTQSSRYLVKRTGEKVFLECVQDMDHENMFWYRQDPGLGLRLIYFSYDVKMKEKGDIPEGYSVSREKKERFSLILESASTNQTSMYLCASSLSGFDSPLHFGNGTRLTVT.

There are many counts of this clonotype. This chain links TRBV7-9 with TRBJ1-2; D remains ambiguous. V shed 5 bases and J shed 8 bases, with 12 bases lying between them. The CDR3 runs 12 residues. Germline lookup yields CDR1 SEHNR and CDR2 FQNEAQ (reference sequence). The CDR3 DNA is TGTGCCAGCAGCCGACCCTTAGGAGGCTACACCTTC. Protein: CASSRPLGGYTF.

This clonotype was picked up many times. The rearrangement uses TRBV20-1 and TRBJ2-1, with D maybe TRBD2 (7 bases). Germline CDR1 and CDR2: DFQATT and SNEGSKA (reference sequence). The CDR3 is 15 residues long. The CDR3, as DNA: TGCAGCCCCGAGGGGGGAGCGGGGTTCTACAATGAGCAGTTCTTC. It specifies CSPEGGAGFYNEQFF.

The chain joins TRBV2 to TRBJ2-3, with D uncertain. The CDR3 contains 17 residues. V was pared by 4 bases and J by 2 bases, with 19 bases between. Germline CDR1 SNHLY, CDR2 FYNNEI. The CDR3 sequence is CASSASRSKGHTDTQYF. As DNA, the CDR3 is TGTGCCAGCAGTGCTAGTCGAAGTAAGGGCCACACAGATACGCAGTATTTT. The variable domain in full, completed from reference TRBV2 and TRBJ2-3, reads EPEVTQTPSHQVTQMGQEVILRCVPISNHLYFYWYRQILGQKVEFLVSFYNNEISEKSEIFDDQFSVERPDGSNFTLKIRSTKLEDSAMYFCASSASRSKGHTDTQYFGPGTRLTVL.

The CDR3 reads CASSTGLTGELFF. The CDR3, as DNA: TGTGCCAGCAGTACAGGGTTAACCGGGGAGCTGTTTTTT. V and J are TRBV6-6 and TRBJ2-2, with D tentatively TRBD1 (6 bases). The CDR3 runs to 13 residues. Trimming pared 5 bases from V and 5 bases from J, leaving 9 bases between. Germline lookup yields CDR1 MNHNY and CDR2 SVGAGI (reference sequence).

This clonotype was detected only a few times. This chain links TRBV4-2 with TRBJ1-1; D call uncertain. Deletions cut 0 bases from V and 3 bases from J, with 11 bases between. Germline values: CDR1 LGHNA, CDR2 YNFKEQ. CDR3 size: 15 residues. The CDR3 DNA sequence: TGTGCCAGCAGCCAAGAGGAGGACGGTTACACTGAAGCTTTCTTT. It codes for CASSQEEDGYTEAFF.

The chain uses TRBV28 and TRBJ2-2; the match to TRBD2 covers 7 bases. The ends lost 3 bases at V and 5 bases at J; junction bases unmatched: 6. The CDR3 contains 15 residues. Germline CDR1 reads MDHEN; CDR2 reads SYDVKM. CDR3 loop: CASSLGGEGTGELFF. CDR3 DNA sequence: TGTGCCAGCAGTTTGGGGGGGGAGGGGACCGGGGAGCTGTTTTTT. Supplemented by reference TRBV28 and TRBJ2-2, the full variable domain reads DVKVTQSSRYLVKRTGEKVFLECVQDMDHENMFWYRQDPGLGLRLIYFSYDVKMKEKGDIPEGYSVSREKKERFSLILESASTNQTSMYLCASSLGGEGTGELFFGEGSRLTVL.

This clonotype was picked up many times. This chain connects TRBV15 to TRBJ1-5; 7 bases map to TRBD1. The V gene's germline CDR1 is LNHNV and CDR2 YYDKDF (reference sequence). Trimming took 0 bases from V and 2 from J; bases not matched to a gene: 4. The CDR3 runs to 16 residues. CDR3 DNA sequence: TGTGCCACCAGCAGAGATTACAGGGGCGGCAATCAGCCCCAGCATTTT. This encodes CATSRDYRGGNQPQHF. The complete variable domain, with remaining parts taken from reference TRBV15 and TRBJ1-5, reads DAMVIQNPRYQVTQFGKPVTLSCSQTLNHNVMYWYQQKSSQAPKLLFHYYDKDFNNEADTPDNFQSRRPNTSFCFLDIRSPGLGDTAMYLCATSRDYRGGNQPQHFGDGTRLSIL.

Remarks on this clonotype: Since a much larger clone is just one base distant, this may be a read error. The V gene is TRBV5-6, the J gene TRBJ2-5; perhaps TRBD2 as D (5 bases). Trimming removed 0 bases at V and 11 bases at J, with 14 bases between. CDR1 is SGHDT and CDR2 is YYEEEE in the germline V gene. CDR3 length: 13 residues. The chain's CDR3 is CASSLASSKEQYF. The CDR3, as DNA: TGTGCCAGCAGCTTGGCCTCTAGCAAGGAGCAGTACTTC.

This clonotype was found many times. J is TRBJ2-4 and V is TRBV5-6; D perhaps matches TRBD1 (6 bases). Trimming pared 4 bases from V and 1 base from J, leaving 15 bases between. The length of the CDR3 is 16 residues. Germline CDR1 is SGHDT and CDR2 is YYEEEE. CDR3 bases: TGTGCCAGCAGCGGAGACAGGTTCGGGGCCAAAAACATTCAGTACTTC. This codes for CASSGDRFGAKNIQYF.

To note about this clonotype: A clone one base away is much larger, so this may be a read error. This sequence joins TRBV7-2 and TRBJ1-2; D may be TRBD1 (5 bases). V was clipped by 2 bases and J by 4 bases, with 14 bases between them. The CDR3 is 15 amino acids. Germline lookup yields CDR1 SGHTA and CDR2 FQGNSA. The CDR3 DNA sequence: TGTGCCAGCAGCTTATTTTCGGGGGTTATCTATGGCTACACCTTC. Translation: CASSLFSGVIYGYTF.

The sample holds many counts of this clonotype. The chain couples TRBV5-1 to TRBJ2-6, with TRBD2 matching over 9 bases. Losses at the gene ends were 1 base for V and 3 bases for J; bases not matched to a gene: 5. The CDR3 runs to 17 residues. CDR1 is SGHRS and CDR2 is YFSETQ in the germline V gene. The CDR3 reads CASSLPSGIFGANVLTF. As DNA, the CDR3 is TGCGCCAGCAGCTTGCCTAGCGGGATCTTTGGGGCCAACGTCCTGACTTTC.

This clonotype was recorded many times. The rearrangement uses TRBV9 and TRBJ1-2; D remains unclear. The germline CDR1 and CDR2 sequences are SGDLS and YYNGEE. V dropped 2 bases and J dropped 0 bases, with 11 bases sitting between them. The CDR3 has 15 amino acids. CDR3 in DNA: TGTGCCAGCAGCGTCTCTCCAGAGTCTAACTATGGCTACACCTTC. Translated: CASSVSPESNYGYTF. The full variable domain, rest sourced from reference TRBV9 and TRBJ1-2, is DSGVTQTPKHLITATGQRVTLRCSPRSGDLSVYWYQQSLDQGLQFLIQYYNGEERAKGNILERFSAQQFPDLHSELNLSSLELGDSALYFCASSVSPESNYGYTFGSGTRLTVV.

The chain links TRBV7-2 to TRBJ2-7; TRBD1 matches at 11 bases. The germline V gene has CDR1 SGHTA and CDR2 FQGNSA. The CDR3 sequence is 15 residues long. V lost 5 bases to trimming and J lost 2 bases; unmatched junction nucleotides: 5. The CDR3 sequence is CASSMGQGGPYEQYF. CDR3 DNA: TGTGCCAGCAGCATGGGACAGGGGGGCCCCTACGAGCAGTACTTC.

About this clonotype: The junction shows a germline mismatch at one end, possibly a read error. The chain couples TRBV2 to TRBJ1-1, with D perhaps matching TRBD1 (5 bases). This CDR3 region has 16 residues. From germline, CDR1 is SNHLY and CDR2 FYNNEI. The CDR3 DNA sequence: TGTGCCAGCAGCTTAAGACTAGCGGGGGGGAACACTGAAGCTTTCTTC. The encoded protein is CASSLRLAGGNTEAFF.

This clonotype was seen a single time. The chain has TRBV2 and TRBJ2-7; 10 positions match TRBD1. J gave up 3 bases and V 5 bases, and 7 bases lay outside the gene matches. This CDR3 has 15 residues. Germline V gene sequence: CDR1 SNHLY, CDR2 FYNNEI. CDR3 region: CASSYPDRGVYEQYF. As DNA, the CDR3 is TGTGCCAGCAGTTACCCGGACAGGGGGGTCTACGAGCAGTACTTC.